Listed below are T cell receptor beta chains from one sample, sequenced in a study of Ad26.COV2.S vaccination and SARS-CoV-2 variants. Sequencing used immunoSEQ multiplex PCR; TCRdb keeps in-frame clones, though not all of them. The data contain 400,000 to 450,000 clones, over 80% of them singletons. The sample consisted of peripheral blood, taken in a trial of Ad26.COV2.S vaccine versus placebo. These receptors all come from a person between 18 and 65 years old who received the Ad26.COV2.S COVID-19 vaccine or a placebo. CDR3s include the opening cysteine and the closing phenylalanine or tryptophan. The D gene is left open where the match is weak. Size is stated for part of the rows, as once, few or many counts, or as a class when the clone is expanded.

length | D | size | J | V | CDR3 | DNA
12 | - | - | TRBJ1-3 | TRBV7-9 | CASSTPRNTIYF | TGTGCCAGCAGCACCCCCCGAAACACCATATATTTT
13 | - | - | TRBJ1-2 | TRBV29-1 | CSVGMDVGDGYTF | TGCAGCGTTGGAATGGACGTTGGGGACGGCTACACCTTC
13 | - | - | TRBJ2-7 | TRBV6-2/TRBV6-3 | CASSTGLYNEQYF | TGTGCCAGCAGTACGGGACTCTACAACGAGCAGTACTTC
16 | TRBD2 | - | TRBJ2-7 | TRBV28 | CASSFSGLAGGREQYF | TGTGCCAGCAGTTTCTCCGGCCTAGCGGGGGGGCGCGAGCAGTACTTC
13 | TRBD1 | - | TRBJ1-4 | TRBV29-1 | CSGQGTGNEKLFF | TGCAGCGGCCAAGGGACAGGGAATGAAAAACTGTTTTTT
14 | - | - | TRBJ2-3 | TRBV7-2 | CASSLRQGPDTQYF | TGTGCCAGCAGCTTAAGGCAGGGACCAGATACGCAGTATTTT
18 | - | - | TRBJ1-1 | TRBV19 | CASSTTESQALMNTEAFF | TGTGCCAGTAGTACCACGGAGAGCCAAGCTTTAATGAACACTGAAGCTTTCTTT
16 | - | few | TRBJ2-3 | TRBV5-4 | CASSLGGGVYTDTQYF | TGTGCCAGCAGCTTGGGGGGCGGAGTGTACACAGATACGCAGTATTTT
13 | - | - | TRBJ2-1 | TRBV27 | CASRSLPSNEQFF | TGTGCCAGCAGGTCTCTCCCGAGTAATGAGCAGTTCTTC
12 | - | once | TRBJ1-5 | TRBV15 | CATAASNQPQHF | TGTGCCACCGCAGCTAGCAATCAGCCCCAGCATTTT
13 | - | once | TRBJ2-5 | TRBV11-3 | CASSLVGRETQYF | TGTGCCAGCAGCTTGGTGGGGCGAGAGACCCAGTACTTC
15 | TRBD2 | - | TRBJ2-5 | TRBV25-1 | CASSWSGGAGETQYF | TGTGCCAGCAGCTGGAGCGGGGGGGCGGGAGAGACCCAGTACTTC
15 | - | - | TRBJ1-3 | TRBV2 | CASSEGITSGNTIYF | TGTGCCAGCAGTGAAGGGATAACCTCTGGAAACACCATATATTTT
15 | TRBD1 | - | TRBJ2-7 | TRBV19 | CASSMRDRGTYEQYF | TGTGCCAGTAGTATGCGGGACAGGGGTACCTACGAGCAGTACTTC
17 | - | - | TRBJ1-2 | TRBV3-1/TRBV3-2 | CASSQDRGRGSSYGYTF | TGTGCCAGCAGCCAAGATCGGGGCAGGGGTTCTTCGTATGGCTACACCTTC
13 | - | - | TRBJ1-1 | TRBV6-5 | CASIRAGVTEAFF | TGTGCCAGCATCCGGGCCGGGGTCACTGAAGCTTTCTTT
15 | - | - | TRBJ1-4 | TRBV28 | CASSSPRDTNEKLFF | TGTGCCAGCAGTTCCCCCCGGGACACAAATGAAAAACTGTTTTTT
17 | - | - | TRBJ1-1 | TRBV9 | CASSVEGTITSNTEAFF | TGTGCCAGCAGCGTAGAGGGGACTATAACGTCGAACACTGAAGCTTTCTTT
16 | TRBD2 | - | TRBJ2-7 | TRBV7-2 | CASSLGGVAAGSGQYF | TGTGCCAGCAGCTTGGGGGGGGTTGCGGCTGGATCGGGGCAGTACTTC
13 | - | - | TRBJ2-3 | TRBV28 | CASSFQTTDTQYF | TGTGCCAGCAGTTTCCAGACCACAGATACGCAGTATTTT
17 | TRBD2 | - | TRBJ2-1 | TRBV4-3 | CASSQNSGGAYYNEQFF | TGCGCCAGCAGCCAGAATAGCGGGGGGGCCTACTACAATGAGCAGTTCTTC
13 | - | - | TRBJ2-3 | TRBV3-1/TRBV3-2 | CASSQGSGDTQYF | TGTGCCAGCAGCCAGGGCAGTGGGGATACGCAGTATTTT
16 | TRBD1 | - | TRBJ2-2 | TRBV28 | CASNIPGTGNTGELFF | TGTGCCAGCAACATTCCTGGGACAGGCAACACCGGGGAGCTGTTTTTT
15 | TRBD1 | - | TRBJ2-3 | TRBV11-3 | CASSRGTGNTDTQYF | TGTGCCAGCAGCCGGGGGACAGGGAACACAGATACGCAGTATTTT
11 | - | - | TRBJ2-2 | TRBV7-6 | CASSLGYELFF | TGTGCCAGCAGCTTAGGATATGAGCTGTTTTTT
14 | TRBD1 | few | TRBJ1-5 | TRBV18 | CASSSGTDYQPQHF | TGTGCCAGCTCATCCGGGACAGATTATCAGCCCCAGCATTTT
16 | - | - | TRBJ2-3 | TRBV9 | CASSADGSGRTDTQYF | TGTGCCAGCAGCGCCGACGGCAGCGGTCGCACAGATACGCAGTATTTT
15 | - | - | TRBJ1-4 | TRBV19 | CASSARQDPNEKLFF | TGTGCCAGTAGTGCCCGACAGGACCCTAATGAAAAACTGTTTTTT
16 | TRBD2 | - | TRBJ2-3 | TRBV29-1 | CSVPSGGRTSTDTQYF | TGCAGCGTTCCTAGCGGGGGGCGAACTAGCACAGATACGCAGTATTTT
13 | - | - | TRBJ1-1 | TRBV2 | CASKVGVGSEAFF | TGTGCCAGCAAGGTGGGAGTGGGGTCCGAAGCTTTCTTT
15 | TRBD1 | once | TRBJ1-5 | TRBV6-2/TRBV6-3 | CASSTRDRGNQPQHF | TGTGCCAGCAGTACCCGGGACAGGGGTAATCAGCCCCAGCATTTT
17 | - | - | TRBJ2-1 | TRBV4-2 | CASSQEGVGTAVYEQFF | TGTGCCAGCAGCCAAGAGGGGGTGGGCACGGCCGTATATGAGCAGTTCTTC
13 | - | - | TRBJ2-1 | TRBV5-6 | CASSLAPFNEQFF | TGTGCCAGCAGCTTGGCCCCGTTCAATGAGCAGTTCTTC
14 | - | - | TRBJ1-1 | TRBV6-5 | CASTPGRSSPEAFF | TGTGCCAGCACTCCCGGACGAAGCTCTCCTGAAGCTTTCTTT
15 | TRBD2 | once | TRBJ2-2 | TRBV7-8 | CASSLNSGATGELFF | TGTGCCAGCAGCCTGAATAGCGGGGCGACCGGGGAGCTGTTTTTT
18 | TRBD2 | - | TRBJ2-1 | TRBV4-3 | CASSHRTSGGEGYNEQFF | TGCGCCAGCAGCCACCGGACTAGCGGGGGGGAAGGGTACAATGAGCAGTTCTTC
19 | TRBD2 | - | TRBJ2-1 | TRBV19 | CASSISPGLAGGVDNEQFF | TGTGCCAGTAGTATAAGCCCCGGGCTAGCGGGGGGGGTGGACAATGAGCAGTTCTTC
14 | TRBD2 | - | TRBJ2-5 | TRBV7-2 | CASSVAGNKETQYF | TGTGCCAGCAGCGTAGCGGGGAACAAAGAGACCCAGTACTTC
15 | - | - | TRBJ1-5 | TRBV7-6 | CASSLVGGGNQPQHF | TGTGCCAGCAGCTTAGTCGGTGGGGGCAATCAGCCCCAGCATTTT
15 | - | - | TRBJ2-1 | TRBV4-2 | CASSQGPGSYNEQFF | TGTGCCAGCAGCCAGGGACCCGGCTCCTACAATGAGCAGTTCTTC
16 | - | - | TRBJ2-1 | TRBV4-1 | CASSDRPAYSYNEQFF | TGCGCCAGCAGTGACAGACCAGCGTACTCCTACAATGAGCAGTTCTTC
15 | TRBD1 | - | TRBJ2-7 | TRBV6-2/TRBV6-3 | CASSYAGGLPYEQYF | TGTGCCAGCAGTTACGCAGGGGGCTTACCCTACGAGCAGTACTTC
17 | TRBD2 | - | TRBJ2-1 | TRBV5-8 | CASSPRASGGVYNEQFF | TGTGCCAGCAGCCCGCGGGCTAGCGGGGGGGTATACAATGAGCAGTTCTTC
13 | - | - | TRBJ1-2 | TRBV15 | CATSRDQSVDYTF | TGTGCCACCAGCAGAGATCAGTCGGTGGACTACACCTTC
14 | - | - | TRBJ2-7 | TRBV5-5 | CASSFEGLTDEQYF | TGTGCCAGCAGCTTTGAGGGTCTCACAGACGAGCAGTACTTC
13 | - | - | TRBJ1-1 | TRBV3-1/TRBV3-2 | CASSQGFVEAAFF | TGTGCCAGCAGCCAAGGGTTTGTGGAGGCAGCTTTCTTT
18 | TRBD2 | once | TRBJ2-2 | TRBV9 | CASSFRTSGQPNTGELFF | TGTGCCAGCAGCTTCCGGACTAGCGGGCAACCAAACACCGGGGAGCTGTTTTTT
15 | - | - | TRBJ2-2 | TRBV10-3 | CAISGLLQNTGELFF | TGTGCCATCAGTGGACTGCTCCAAAACACCGGGGAGCTGTTTTTT
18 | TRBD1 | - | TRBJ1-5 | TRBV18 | CASSHNSGTGGASQPQHF | TGTGCCAGCTCGCACAACTCCGGGACAGGGGGTGCCAGTCAGCCCCAGCATTTT
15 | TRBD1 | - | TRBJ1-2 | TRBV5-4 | CASSLDSTGDYGYTF | TGTGCCAGCAGCTTGGACTCGACAGGGGACTATGGCTACACCTTC
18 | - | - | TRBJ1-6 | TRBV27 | CASSWNLPGGSYNSPLHF | TGTGCCAGCAGCTGGAACCTGCCGGGCGGCTCCTATAATTCACCCCTCCACTTT
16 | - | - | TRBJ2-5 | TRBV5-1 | CASSLAGAGRRETQYF | TGCGCCAGCAGCTTGGCCGGGGCGGGGCGTCGAGAGACCCAGTACTTC
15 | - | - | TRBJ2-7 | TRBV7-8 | CASSLNPEISGEQYF | TGTGCCAGCAGCTTAAATCCGGAAATATCGGGCGAGCAGTACTTC